These T cell receptor beta chains were read from a single sample in a study of T cell changes during pregnancy in multiple sclerosis. The table came from immunoSEQ multiplex PCR; TCRdb's copy has only in-frame clones and leaves some out. Among 60,000 to 80,000 clones, 88% were seen once, and the ten largest hold around 3.2%. This specimen consisted of peripheral blood, obtained before pregnancy. The receptors were gathered from a female donor with multiple sclerosis, enrolled in a pregnancy study. Each CDR3 is given with its conserved first and last residue. D genes are given only for firm matches. Clone size is stated in some rows and not others, as once, few, many or a class when expanded.

j_call clone_size v_call d_call cdr3_aa cdr3_nt
TRBJ1-2 - TRBV5-1 TRBD1 CASSLVMQQGTGGTF TGCGCCAGCAGCTTGGTTATGCAGCAGGGGACAGGCGGCACCTTC
TRBJ1-1 - TRBV11-2 - CASSLDASGVNTEAFF TGTGCCAGCAGCTTAGACGCGTCCGGGGTGAACACTGAAGCTTTCTTT
TRBJ2-5 - TRBV20-1 - CSVEVGETQYF TGCAGTGTGGAGGTGGGGGAGACCCAGTACTTC
TRBJ1-6 - TRBV27 - CASFSLGGGAWNSPLHF TGTGCCAGCTTTTCTCTTGGGGGGGGCGCTTGGAATTCACCCCTCCACTTT
TRBJ1-3 - TRBV7-9 TRBD1 CASSYLRGLGNTIYF TGTGCCAGCAGTTACCTCAGGGGGCTAGGAAACACCATATATTTT
TRBJ2-7 - TRBV6-1 TRBD1 CASRKGQNTYEQYF TGTGCCAGTAGAAAGGGACAGAACACCTACGAGCAGTACTTC
TRBJ1-1 - TRBV30 - CAWSVEGAGEAFF TGTGCCTGGAGTGTAGAAGGGGCCGGTGAAGCTTTCTTT
TRBJ1-5 - TRBV19 - CASSILGQHSNQPQHF TGTGCCAGTAGTATCCTCGGACAGCATAGCAATCAGCCCCAGCATTTT
TRBJ1-1 few TRBV19 TRBD1 CASSSGQGIPWEAFF TGTGCCAGTAGCTCGGGACAGGGGATTCCTTGGGAAGCTTTCTTT
TRBJ1-4 once TRBV4-3 - CASSQAALATNEKLFF TGCGCCAGCAGCCAAGCAGCACTAGCAACTAATGAAAAACTGTTTTTT
TRBJ2-1 once TRBV7-3 TRBD2 CASSLTSGGQSDEQFF TGTGCCAGCAGCTTAACGAGCGGGGGGCAATCGGATGAGCAGTTCTTC
TRBJ1-1 - TRBV6-1 - CASRLRLEAFF TGTGCCAGCAGACTAAGATTAGAAGCTTTCTTT
TRBJ1-4 - TRBV12-5 - CASRRANPGRTNNEKLFF TGTGCTAGTCGACGTGCCAACCCCGGGAGAACGAATAATGAAAAACTGTTTTTT
TRBJ1-1 - TRBV29-1 - CSVQGRGARGTEAFF TGCAGCGTTCAAGGGAGAGGGGCGCGGGGGACTGAAGCTTTCTTT
TRBJ1-2 - TRBV27 TRBD1 CASSATGQPPGGYTF TGTGCCAGCAGTGCAACGGGACAGCCTCCAGGTGGCTACACCTTC
TRBJ2-5 - TRBV2 - CASKEVETQYF TGTGCCAGCAAGGAGGTGGAGACCCAGTACTTC
TRBJ1-3 - TRBV13 TRBD1 CASSRQGPSGNTIYF TGTGCCAGCAGCCGACAGGGCCCCTCGGGAAACACCATATATTTT
TRBJ2-3 - TRBV29-1 TRBD2 CSVEAGDEFPPDTQYF TGCAGCGTAGAAGCGGGAGACGAATTCCCACCAGATACGCAGTATTTT
TRBJ1-2 - TRBV27 TRBD1 CASSYGTGDGYTF TGTGCCAGCAGTTACGGGACAGGGGATGGCTACACCTTC
TRBJ1-5 - TRBV25-1 - CASSDRFNQPQHF TGTGCCAGCAGTGACAGATTCAATCAGCCCCAGCATTTT
TRBJ1-6 - TRBV18 - CASSFTGLVRDSPLHF TGTGCCAGCTCATTTACAGGGTTGGTGAGGGATTCACCCCTCCACTTT
TRBJ2-7 - TRBV7-9 TRBD1 CASSLLVGQGAYEQYF TGTGCCAGCAGCTTATTAGTAGGACAGGGGGCCTACGAGCAGTACTTC